The 5 T cell receptor beta chains below come from one sample, sequenced in a study of cytomegalovirus exposure and HLA in healthy donors. PCR used 60 Vbeta primers and 13 Jbeta primers. TCRdb's table, derived via immunoSEQ multiplex PCR, lists solely in-frame clones and lacks some. The table records around 200,000 clones, 80% of them present only once. The sequencing sample was made of PBMCs. The receptors shown here come from a boy aged 5-17 years in good health and CMV-seronegative.

The CDR3 DNA reads TGTGCCTGGAGTCGTATGACAGGGACAGCTGGCTACACCTTC. Translating gives CAWSRMTGTAGYTF. This sequence joins TRBV30 and TRBJ1-2, with TRBD1 matching 7 bases. The trim removed 2 bases at V and 7 bases at J, leaving 10 bases unmatched. This CDR3 has 14 amino acids. Germline CDR1 and CDR2: GTSNPN and SVGIG (reference sequence).

The rearrangement links TRBV19 to TRBJ2-2; maybe TRBD2 (5 bases). The V gene's germline CDR1 is LNHDA and CDR2 SQIVND (reference sequence). The CDR3 length is 15 residues. V lost 7 bases and J lost 4, with 16 bases in between. The CDR3 loop reads CASTPEGWGTGELFF. CDR3 DNA: TGTGCCAGTACCCCCGAGGGTTGGGGCACCGGGGAGCTGTTTTTT.

The chain employs TRBV11-1 and TRBJ2-7; D not certain. The V gene lost 4 bases and the J gene lost 4 bases, with 17 bases spanning the gap. The germline V gene encodes CDR1 SGHAT and CDR2 FQDESV (reference sequence). CDR3 length: 15 amino acids. Here the CDR3 DNA reads TGTGCCAGCAGCTCACAACCTATCGCGGAATACGAGCAGTACTTC. Amino acid sequence: CASSSQPIAEYEQYF.

The genes are TRBV7-2 and TRBJ2-3; 7 bases align to TRBD2. The germline V gene encodes CDR1 SGHTA and CDR2 FQGNSA. V was pared by 3 bases and J by 6 bases, with 9 bases of the junction left unmatched. This CDR3 has 15 amino acids. For the CDR3, the DNA is TGTGCCAGCAGCTTCGTGGCGGGAGTATCGGATACGCAGTATTTT. Translated: CASSFVAGVSDTQYF.

The chain joins TRBV6-1 to TRBJ1-1; weak D call: TRBD1 (6 bases). V dropped 2 bases and J dropped 10 bases, with 17 bases sitting between them. In germline, CDR1 is MNHNS, CDR2 SASEGT. CDR3 size: 14 residues. CDR3 sequence: CASSESGESVRAFF. The CDR3 coding sequence is TGTGCCAGCAGTGAATCAGGGGAATCGGTGAGAGCTTTCTTT.